The 10 T cell receptor beta chains below were found in one sample sequenced in a study of cytomegalovirus exposure and HLA in healthy donors. A multiplex PCR was run with 60 Vbeta primers and 13 Jbeta primers. The repertoire was sequenced with immunoSEQ multiplex PCR; TCRdb's copy has only in-frame clones and lacks some. The sample consists of about 170,000 clones, roughly 84% of them appearing once. The sequenced sample was PBMCs. Receptor source: a male donor in good health and CMV-seronegative.

This clone occurred a few times. This chain joins TRBV19 and TRBJ1-1, with D unresolved. Per the germline V gene, CDR1 is LNHDA and CDR2 is SQIVND (reference sequence). This CDR3 comprises 15 residues. V was trimmed by 3 bases and J by 5 bases, leaving 16 bases between them. Written as DNA, the CDR3 is TGTGCCAGTAGTATCCCCCGGGAGATGGGGACTGAAGCTTTCTTT. Translating it yields CASSIPREMGTEAFF.

The genes are TRBV5-1 and TRBJ2-7; 10 nucleotides agree with TRBD2. The germline CDR1 and CDR2 sequences are SGHRS and YFSETQ. J lost 0 bases, V lost 4 bases, and 4 bases had no gene match. This CDR3 spans 15 amino acids. CDR3: CASSILAGASYEQYF. CDR3 bases: TGCGCCAGCAGCATTCTAGCGGGGGCCTCCTACGAGCAGTACTTC.

The V and J genes are TRBV7-9 and TRBJ2-3, with D possibly TRBD2 on 5 matching bases. The length of the CDR3 is 14 residues. V was pared by 3 bases and J by 7 bases, with 14 bases between. Per the germline V gene, CDR1 is SEHNR and CDR2 is FQNEAQ (reference sequence). In nucleotides, the CDR3 is TGTGCCAGCAGCTTCCGGGGTAAGAGAAATACGCAGTATTTT. It specifies CASSFRGKRNTQYF.

The chain couples TRBV5-1 to TRBJ1-1; D remains ambiguous. The germline V gene encodes CDR1 SGHRS and CDR2 YFSETQ. V lost 4 bases to trimming and J lost 1 base, with 11 bases between them. CDR3 size: 14 residues. The CDR3 nucleotides are TGCGCCAGCAGCCCGAGGGTCACGAACACTGAAGCTTTCTTT. Amino acid sequence: CASSPRVTNTEAFF.

V and J are TRBV18 and TRBJ1-4; 8 bases map to TRBD1. CDR3 size: 16 residues. From germline, CDR1 is KGHSH and CDR2 LQKENI. Losses at the gene ends were 3 bases for V and 0 bases for J; bases not matched to a gene: 3. The chain's CDR3 is CASSPSQGATNEKLFF. In nucleotides, the CDR3 is TGTGCCAGCTCACCTTCACAGGGGGCAACTAATGAAAAACTGTTTTTT.

V is TRBV5-1 and J is TRBJ2-7, with D possibly TRBD1 on 6 matching bases. The CDR3 runs to 15 residues. Trimming cost V 5 bases and J 2 bases, with 17 bases left between them. Germline V CDR1 and CDR2: SGHRS, YFSETQ. The CDR3 nucleotides read TGCGCCAGCAGGGCGGAAAACAGGGTAGCCTACGAGCAGTACTTC. The encoded protein is CASRAENRVAYEQYF.

CDR3 sequence reads: CASSQDGIGASYNEQFF. The CDR3 nucleotides read TGCGCCAGCAGCCAAGATGGCATAGGGGCCTCCTACAATGAGCAGTTCTTC. The J gene is TRBJ2-1, the V gene TRBV4-1; a possible D gene is TRBD1 (5 bases). The V gene lost 0 bases and the J gene lost 0 bases, with 12 bases spanning the gap. CDR1 and CDR2 (germline): MGHRA, YSYEKL. The CDR3 length is 17 residues.

This clone was seen a handful of times. J is TRBJ2-7 and V is TRBV28; 7 bases agree with TRBD1. Germline CDR1 is MDHEN and CDR2 is SYDVKM. V lost 4 bases and J lost 3; bases outside the gene matches: 9. CDR3 size: 15 residues. The CDR3 spells CASSWAGGVVYEQYF. The CDR3 DNA reads as TGTGCCAGCAGTTGGGCAGGGGGTGTCGTCTACGAGCAGTACTTC.

The rearrangement links TRBV13 to TRBJ2-1; TRBD1 agrees at 9 bases. The CDR3 is 13 residues long. With 5 bases clipped from V and 7 bases from J, the junction kept 3 bases outside the gene matches. The germline gives CDR1 PRHDT, CDR2 FYEKMQ (reference sequence). The CDR3, as DNA: TGTGCCAGCAGCCCTGACAGGGGGAATGAGCAGTTCTTC. Its protein is CASSPDRGNEQFF.

The chain couples TRBV7-6 to TRBJ1-4; 10 nucleotides line up with TRBD1. The CDR3 extends over 14 amino acids. Germline assignment: CDR1 SGHVS and CDR2 FNYEAQ. Trimming took 4 bases from V and 6 from J; bases not matched to a gene: 2. The CDR3 loop is CASSSGTGDEKLFF. In DNA form, the CDR3 reads TGTGCCAGCAGCTCCGGGACAGGGGATGAAAAACTGTTTTTT. The variable domain in full, completed from reference TRBV7-6 and TRBJ1-4, reads GAGVSQSPRYKVTKRGQDVALRCDPISGHVSLYWYRQALGQGPEFLTYFNYEAQQDKSGLPNDRFSAERPEGSISTLTIQRTEQRDSAMYRCASSSGTGDEKLFFGSGTQLSVL.